This TCR beta chain was retrieved from a study of T cell responses to AZD1222 COVID-19 vaccine. As concerns this clone: Other DNA sequences in this sample translate to the same CDR3.

Clones were read by immunoSEQ multiplex PCR, and TCRdb kept only the in-frame ones, dropping some. The profile shows about 120,000 clones, about 91% of them singletons. This material consisted of peripheral blood, taken on day 0 of AZD1222 vaccination. The source is an adult in good health.

In DNA, the CDR3 is TGTGCCAGCAGTTACTCAGGGCAGGGGGGTGGCTACACCTTC. Its protein product is CASSYSGQGGGYTF. The V gene is TRBV6-5, the J gene TRBJ1-2; 7 bases fit TRBD1. Trimming removed 0 bases from V and 7 bases from J; junction bases left unmatched: 5. Germline CDR1 and CDR2: MNHEY and SVGAGI. CDR3 length: 14 amino acids.